The 10 T cell receptor beta chains reported below all come from one sample, sequenced in a study of shared clonotypes between healthy human individuals. Profiled with immunoSEQ multiplex PCR; TCRdb holds only in-frame clones, not every one. The table shows fewer than 1 million clones, with approximately 97% occurring only once. Selected positively for CCR7 and CD45RO-negative, naive CD8 cells excluded terminally differentiated effector memory CD45RA+ cells. The sample comprised naive CD8+ T cells sorted from blood. The receptors here all came from a young man in good health.

The V call is TRBV6-4, the J call TRBJ2-2; D is unresolved. This CDR3 is built from 14 residues. Per germline, CDR1 MRHNA and CDR2 SNTAGT. The V end lost 1 base, the J end lost 3 bases, and 6 bases lay between the germline ends. The CDR3 region has the DNA TGTGCCAGCAGTGACTGGGCAGACACCGGGGAGCTGTTTTTT. It is translated as CASSDWADTGELFF.

The chain employs TRBV28 and TRBJ1-1; D is unresolved. Germline V gives CDR1 MDHEN, CDR2 SYDVKM. V lost 2 bases to trimming and J lost 2 bases, with 9 bases between them. This CDR3 is built from 14 residues. CDR3 coding DNA: TGTGCCAGCAGTTTAGGGTACAGAAACACTGAAGCTTTCTTT. Protein sequence: CASSLGYRNTEAFF.

The chain recombines TRBV27 with TRBJ2-7; no firm D call. The CDR3 runs 14 residues. V was shortened by 2 bases and J by 4 bases, with 12 bases between the two germline ends. Germline CDR1 and CDR2: MNHEY and SMNVEV (reference sequence). For the CDR3, the DNA is TGTGCCAGCAGTTTAAAGGTACTGGGGTACGAGCAGTACTTC. As protein: CASSLKVLGYEQYF.

This sequence joins TRBV27 and TRBJ1-2; 8 nucleotides line up with TRBD1. CDR1 and CDR2 from the germline V gene are MNHEY and SMNVEV (reference sequence). V trimming: 1 base; J trimming: 6 bases; junction bases outside the gene matches: 7. The CDR3 is 15 residues long. The CDR3 DNA reads TGTGCCAGCAGTTTATTCAGGACAGGGATCGATGGCTACACCTTC. The encoded protein is CASSLFRTGIDGYTF.

As DNA, the CDR3 is TGTGCCAGCATAGGCATCAATGAGCAGTTCTTC. As protein: CASIGINEQFF. This chain uses TRBV2 with TRBJ2-1, with unresolved D. Between the trimmed V and J ends, which lost 7 bases and 6 bases, there was a span of 7 bases. The CDR3 runs to 11 residues. Germline CDR1 is SNHLY and CDR2 is FYNNEI.

The chain carries TRBV21-1 and TRBJ1-5; the table's D call TRBD1 went unverified against the DNA. TRBV21-1 is tagged as a pseudogene. CDR3 size: 14 residues. This CDR3 is CASSKDRGDQPQHF. The CDR3 DNA reads as TGTGCCAGCAGCAAAGACAGGGGCGATCAGCCCCAGCATTTT.

The chain joins TRBV5-6 to TRBJ2-6; D possibly uses TRBD1 or TRBD2 (6 bases each). Germline assignment: CDR1 SGHDT and CDR2 YYEEEE. Trimming took off 3 bases at V and 3 bases at J, with 19 bases between the two ends. The CDR3 length is 18 residues. The CDR3 DNA reads TGTGCCAGCAGCTCCCGGAGGGGGGTAGGGTTTGGGGCCAACGTCCTGACTTTC. Its translation: CASSSRRGVGFGANVLTF.

The chain uses TRBV14 and TRBJ2-2; no definite D call. V dropped 3 bases and J dropped 2 bases, with 7 bases sitting between them. Germline CDR1 is SGHDN and CDR2 is FVKESK. This CDR3 has 14 amino acids. The chain's CDR3 is CASSQYSNTGELFF. CDR3 nucleotides: TGTGCCAGCAGCCAGTACTCTAACACCGGGGAGCTGTTTTTT. The entire variable domain, with the rest obtained from reference TRBV14 and TRBJ2-2, is as follows: EAGVTQFPSHSVIEKGQTVTLRCDPISGHDNLYWYRRVMGKEIKFLLHFVKESKQDESGMPNNRFLAERTGGTYSTLKVQPAELEDSGVYFCASSQYSNTGELFFGEGSRLTVL.

This sequence joins TRBV27 and TRBJ2-1; 9 nucleotides match TRBD2. Germline V gene sequence: CDR1 MNHEY, CDR2 SMNVEV (reference sequence). V shed 4 bases and J 1 base; nucleotides not matched to a gene: 14. This CDR3 is 19 amino acids long. The CDR3 sequence is CASSSPPGWAGGSYNEQFF. In nucleotides, the CDR3 is TGTGCCAGCAGTTCGCCCCCCGGGTGGGCGGGAGGGTCCTACAATGAGCAGTTCTTC.

The J gene is TRBJ2-7, the V gene TRBV6-5; D gene uncertain. CDR1 is MNHEY and CDR2 is SVGAGI in the germline V gene. The CDR3 is 12 amino acids. V was pared by 6 bases and J by 6 bases, with 12 bases between. CDR3 sequence reads: CASRNVRGEQYF. Written as DNA, the CDR3 is TGTGCCAGCAGAAACGTCAGAGGCGAGCAGTACTTC.